Below, 14 T cell receptor beta chains from the same sample are listed, as sequenced in a study of T-cell memory formation after mild COVID-19. One entry per CDR3 protein, called by TCRdb with MiXCR from the 5' RACE reads. Of fewer than 400,000 distinct CDR3 sequences in the sample, about 15% were seen once. Sequenced input: PBMCs or a T cell subset sorted from them (not recorded which). Receptors originate from a man between 18 and 35 years old who had mild COVID-19 (a few samples of this study predate the infection). Cell type and time point are not known.

This clonotype was observed a handful of times. The chain couples TRBV7-9 to TRBJ2-2, with D possibly being TRBD2 (5 bases). Trimming took off 6 bases at V and 5 bases at J, with 7 bases between the two ends. There are 12 residues in the CDR3. Germline V gene sequence: CDR1 SEHNR, CDR2 FQNEAQ (reference sequence). CDR3 nucleotides: TGTGCCAGCAGTCGGAGGACCGGGGAGCTGTTTTTT. Encoded protein: CASSRRTGELFF.

The table lists this clonotype with a few counts. This chain uses TRBV10-3 with TRBJ2-4; 8 bases align to TRBD2. The CDR3 extends over 14 amino acids. V trimming: 6 bases; J trimming: 6 bases; junction bases outside the gene matches: 7. Germline V gene data show CDR1 as ENHRY and CDR2 as SYGVKD. In DNA form, the CDR3 reads TGTGCCATCAGCTACGGACTAGCTTCAAACATTCAGTACTTC. This gives the protein CAISYGLASNIQYF.

This CDR3 reads CASSLYQTNTGELFF. The CDR3 DNA follows: TGTGCCAGCAGCTTATACCAGACGAACACCGGGGAGCTGTTTTTT. The rearrangement links TRBV7-2 to TRBJ2-2, with unresolved D. Germline V CDR1 and CDR2: SGHTA, FQGNSA. Trimming shortened V by 2 bases and J by 0 bases, and 7 bases separated the two germline ends. This CDR3 has 15 residues.

This clonotype was counted at least ten times. The J gene is TRBJ2-1, the V gene TRBV3-1; D is undetermined. The CDR3 consists of 13 residues. Trimming removed 0 bases at V and 9 bases at J, with 9 bases between. The V gene's germline CDR1 is LGHDT and CDR2 YNNKEL (reference sequence). In DNA, the CDR3 is TGTGCCAGCAGCCAAGATACACGGACTGAGCAGTTCTTC. This codes for CASSQDTRTEQFF.

Ten or more counts support this clonotype. This sequence joins TRBV18 and TRBJ1-1; D might be TRBD1 (5 bases). The CDR3 totals 13 residues. The germline V gene has CDR1 KGHSH and CDR2 LQKENI. V gave up 8 bases and J gave up 1 base, with 11 bases separating them. This CDR3 reads CASSPGENTEAFF. DNA for the CDR3: TGTGCCAGCAGCCCGGGGGAGAACACTGAAGCTTTCTTT.

J is TRBJ1-1 and V is TRBV11-1; D gene uncertain. The CDR3 runs 14 residues. Trimming left V 4 bases short and J 5 bases short, with 14 bases between. Germline V gene data show CDR1 as SGHAT and CDR2 as FQDESV (reference sequence). CDR3 nucleotide sequence: TGTGCCAGCAGCTATCTATCTGAAGGGACTGAAGCTTTCTTT. Translation: CASSYLSEGTEAFF.

The chain links TRBV12-3 or TRBV12-4 to TRBJ1-2; D gene ambiguous. There are 17 residues in the CDR3. Trimming took off 7 bases at V and 3 bases at J, with 24 bases between the two ends. CDR3 region: CASTQMARSFYDYGYTF. The DNA for the CDR3 is TGTGCCAGCACTCAAATGGCCAGGTCTTTTTACGACTATGGCTACACCTTC.

The V call is TRBV6-5, the J call TRBJ2-2, with TRBD1 matching 7 bases. Germline lookup yields CDR1 MNHEY and CDR2 SVGAGI. J was trimmed by 2 bases and V by 7 bases; bases with no gene match: 7. The CDR3 is made up of 15 amino acids. CDR3 loop: CASNRDRLNTGELFF. CDR3 nucleotide sequence: TGTGCCAGCAACCGGGACAGACTAAACACCGGGGAGCTGTTTTTT.

The V and J genes are TRBV15 and TRBJ2-7; no firm D call. The CDR3 consists of 13 residues. Germline V gene data show CDR1 as LNHNV and CDR2 as YYDKDF (reference sequence). Trimming pared 3 bases from V and 6 bases from J, leaving 12 bases between. DNA of the CDR3: TGTGCCACCAGCAGTGGGGTGCTGGGCGAGCAGTACTTC. Its protein is CATSSGVLGEQYF.

This clonotype was picked up a small number of times. This chain's CDR3 is CASRDGNTGELFF. The DNA of the CDR3 is TGCGCCAGCAGAGACGGGAACACCGGGGAGCTGTTTTTT. J is TRBJ2-2 and V is TRBV5-1, with no clear D. CDR1 SGHRS and CDR2 YFSETQ come from the germline V gene. The V and J ends lost 5 bases and 1 base respectively, with 6 bases between them. The CDR3 covers 13 residues.

The chain couples TRBV7-2 to TRBJ2-7; TRBD2 matches 8 bases. The length of the CDR3 is 12 residues. Germline-derived CDR1 and CDR2 are SGHTA and FQGNSA. CDR3 loop: CASSLARGGTPV. In DNA form, the CDR3 reads TGTGCCAGCAGCTTAGCCCGCGGGGGGACACCTGTC.

The chain recombines TRBV20-1 with TRBJ2-7; D remains unclear. Trimming pared 1 base from V and 6 bases from J, leaving 10 bases between. CDR3 length equals 12 residues. Per germline, CDR1 DFQATT and CDR2 SNEGSKA (reference sequence). The chain's CDR3 is CSARGGSGEQYF. DNA for the CDR3: TGCAGTGCTAGAGGTGGGTCGGGCGAGCAGTACTTC.

This chain joins TRBV10-2 and TRBJ1-1; D perhaps matches TRBD1 (5 bases). V was trimmed by 2 bases and J by 5 bases, leaving 9 bases between them. This CDR3 is built from 13 residues. Germline CDR1 WSHSY, CDR2 SAAADI. Here the CDR3 reads CASSEMGGTEAFF. The CDR3 coding sequence is TGCGCCAGCAGTGAGATGGGGGGTACTGAAGCTTTCTTT.

V usage is TRBV7-2 and J usage is TRBJ2-2; possibly TRBD1 for D (5 bases). V was trimmed by 4 bases and J by 7 bases, leaving 16 bases between them. Germline V gives CDR1 SGHTA, CDR2 FQGNSA. This CDR3 contains 15 residues. The CDR3 is CASSSGPEGDGELFF. DNA for the CDR3: TGTGCCAGCAGCTCCGGGCCCGAAGGGGACGGGGAGCTGTTTTTT. The whole variable domain, remainder taken from reference TRBV7-2 and TRBJ2-2, is GAGVSQSPSNKVTEKGKDVELRCDPISGHTALYWYRQSLGQGLEFLIYFQGNSAPDKSGLPSDRFSAERTGGSVSTLTIQRTQQEDSAVYLCASSSGPEGDGELFFGEGSRLTVL.